The rows below give T cell receptor beta chains drawn from one sample of a study of T-cell memory formation after mild COVID-19. TCRdb analysed the 5' RACE reads with MiXCR anew, one entry per CDR3 protein. The table has about 440,000 distinct CDR3 sequences, 15% to 25% seen once; the top ten hold around 8%. Sequencing was done on a sample of PBMCs or a T cell subset sorted from them (not recorded which). These receptors all stem from an adult woman who had mild COVID-19 (a few samples of this study predate the infection). Cell type and time point are not known. Both conserved end residues are part of each CDR3. A D gene is named only where the DNA matches it firmly. Some rows have no size entry. The others give once, few or many, or a class for an expanded clone.

clone size: -; CDR3 length: 13; V gene: TRBV7-9; J gene: TRBJ2-3; D gene: -; CDR3 DNA: TGTGCCAGCAGTGCCCACGAGGGGGGAACGCAGTATTTT; CDR3 protein: CASSAHEGGTQYF
clone size: -; CDR3 length: 12; V gene: TRBV12-3/TRBV12-4; J gene: TRBJ1-6; D gene: -; CDR3 DNA: TGTGCCAGCAGCCTACACCATTCACCCCTCCACTTT; CDR3 protein: CASSLHHSPLHF
clone size: few; CDR3 length: 12; V gene: TRBV7-8; J gene: TRBJ2-7; D gene: -; CDR3 DNA: TGTGCCAGCAGCCAAAGCTGGTACGAGCAGTACTTC; CDR3 protein: CASSQSWYEQYF
clone size: few; CDR3 length: 13; V gene: TRBV9; J gene: TRBJ2-2; D gene: -; CDR3 DNA: TGTGCCAGCAGCGTATTAAACTCCGGGGAGCTGTTTTTT; CDR3 protein: CASSVLNSGELFF
clone size: many; CDR3 length: 15; V gene: TRBV6-6; J gene: TRBJ1-3; D gene: -; CDR3 DNA: TGTGCCAGCAGACCGAGTATGTTCTCTGGAAACACCATATATTTT; CDR3 protein: CASRPSMFSGNTIYF
clone size: -; CDR3 length: 13; V gene: TRBV20-1; J gene: TRBJ1-5; D gene: -; CDR3 DNA: TGCAGTGCAGCTGGTGGGGACAATCAGCCCCAGCATTTT; CDR3 protein: CSAAGGDNQPQHF
clone size: -; CDR3 length: 15; V gene: TRBV7-9; J gene: TRBJ2-7; D gene: TRBD1; CDR3 DNA: TGTGCCAGCAGCTTCGCCGGGACAGGGGGCTACGAGCAGTACTTC; CDR3 protein: CASSFAGTGGYEQYF
clone size: few; CDR3 length: 18; V gene: TRBV6-5; J gene: TRBJ2-2; D gene: TRBD2; CDR3 DNA: TGTGCCAGCAGTTACGACGCTCAGCGGGGCCTTAACACCGGGGAGCTGTTTTTT; CDR3 protein: CASSYDAQRGLNTGELFF
clone size: -; CDR3 length: 14; V gene: TRBV4-2; J gene: TRBJ2-3; D gene: -; CDR3 DNA: TGTGCCAGCAGCCAAGATATCCTCACAGATACGCAGTATTTT; CDR3 protein: CASSQDILTDTQYF
clone size: -; CDR3 length: 12; V gene: TRBV13; J gene: TRBJ1-1; D gene: -; CDR3 DNA: TGTGCCAGTGGCGACGGATGGGGTGAAGCTTTCTTT; CDR3 protein: CASGDGWGEAFF
clone size: few; CDR3 length: 15; V gene: TRBV7-2; J gene: TRBJ2-6; D gene: -; CDR3 DNA: TGTGCCAGCAGCTCCGCGGGGAGTGGGGCCAACGTCCTGACTTTC; CDR3 protein: CASSSAGSGANVLTF
clone size: few; CDR3 length: 17; V gene: TRBV9; J gene: TRBJ2-1; D gene: -; CDR3 DNA: TGTGCCAGCAGCTCACAGGGCAGGGGAGGCTCCTACAATGAGCAGTTCTTC; CDR3 protein: CASSSQGRGGSYNEQFF
clone size: -; CDR3 length: 13; V gene: TRBV12-3/TRBV12-4; J gene: TRBJ2-4; D gene: -; CDR3 DNA: TGTGCCAGCAGTTTAGATGGGGGCGACATTCAGTACTTC; CDR3 protein: CASSLDGGDIQYF
clone size: -; CDR3 length: 14; V gene: TRBV6-6; J gene: TRBJ1-2; D gene: -; CDR3 DNA: TGTGCCAGCAGTTACTCGGGCCTTAACTATGGCTACACCTTC; CDR3 protein: CASSYSGLNYGYTF
clone size: many; CDR3 length: 16; V gene: TRBV4-3; J gene: TRBJ2-4; D gene: -; CDR3 DNA: TGCGCCAGCAGCCAAGAGAGGCTACTAGCCAAAAACATTCAGTACTTC; CDR3 protein: CASSQERLLAKNIQYF
clone size: -; CDR3 length: 14; V gene: TRBV5-6; J gene: TRBJ1-1; D gene: -; CDR3 DNA: TGTGCCAGCAGCTTTCAGGCACTGAACACTGAAGCTTTCTTT; CDR3 protein: CASSFQALNTEAFF
clone size: -; CDR3 length: 13; V gene: TRBV9; J gene: TRBJ2-3; D gene: -; CDR3 DNA: TGTGCCAGCAGCGTAGAGAGGGGAGATACGCAGTATTTT; CDR3 protein: CASSVERGDTQYF
clone size: few; CDR3 length: 13; V gene: TRBV3-1; J gene: TRBJ1-1; D gene: -; CDR3 DNA: TGTGCCAGCAGCCCCCGTTTTGACACTGAAGCTTTCTTT; CDR3 protein: CASSPRFDTEAFF
clone size: -; CDR3 length: 13; V gene: TRBV4-1; J gene: TRBJ1-2; D gene: -; CDR3 DNA: TGCTCCAGCAGCCAAGGGCAGGGTGGCGGCTACACCTTC; CDR3 protein: CSSSQGQGGGYTF
clone size: -; CDR3 length: 13; V gene: TRBV30; J gene: TRBJ1-5; D gene: -; CDR3 DNA: TGTGCCTGGAGCGCGGATGCGGCTCAGCCCCAGCATTTT; CDR3 protein: CAWSADAAQPQHF
clone size: -; CDR3 length: 12; V gene: TRBV15; J gene: TRBJ2-4; D gene: -; CDR3 DNA: TGTGCCACCAGCAGGGGGCTAAACATTCAGTACTTC; CDR3 protein: CATSRGLNIQYF
clone size: -; CDR3 length: 13; V gene: TRBV30; J gene: TRBJ2-3; D gene: -; CDR3 DNA: TGTGCCTGGAGAGGACCAGTCACAGATACGCAGTATTTT; CDR3 protein: CAWRGPVTDTQYF
clone size: -; CDR3 length: 14; V gene: TRBV27; J gene: TRBJ2-5; D gene: TRBD1; CDR3 DNA: TGTGCCAGCAGTTTTTGGGACAGGGCAGAGACCCAGTACTTC; CDR3 protein: CASSFWDRAETQYF
clone size: -; CDR3 length: 15; V gene: TRBV21-1; J gene: TRBJ2-4; D gene: -; CDR3 DNA: TGTGCCAGCGGGTCGACAGGGACCGCCAAAAACATTCAGTACTTC; CDR3 protein: CASGSTGTAKNIQYF
clone size: -; CDR3 length: 15; V gene: TRBV15; J gene: TRBJ2-1; D gene: -; CDR3 DNA: TGTGCCACCAGCATTCTCCTGGGACCTGGGAATGAGCAGTTCTTC; CDR3 protein: CATSILLGPGNEQFF
clone size: -; CDR3 length: 18; V gene: TRBV4-3; J gene: TRBJ2-3; D gene: TRBD2; CDR3 DNA: TGCGACAGCAGCCAAGGGGGTCCTAGCGGGAGGGCCTGGGATACGCAGTATTTT; CDR3 protein: CDSSQGGPSGRAWDTQYF
clone size: -; CDR3 length: 13; V gene: TRBV2; J gene: TRBJ2-7; D gene: -; CDR3 DNA: TGTGCCAGCAGTGAACCAGAGAGGTACGAGCAGTACTTC; CDR3 protein: CASSEPERYEQYF
clone size: -; CDR3 length: 12; V gene: TRBV7-2; J gene: TRBJ2-1; D gene: -; CDR3 DNA: TGTGCCAGCAGCTTGACCTGGGGTGAGCAGTTCTTC; CDR3 protein: CASSLTWGEQFF
clone size: few; CDR3 length: 14; V gene: TRBV7-2; J gene: TRBJ1-1; D gene: TRBD1; CDR3 DNA: TGTGCCAGCAGGCCTCAGGGGGCGGGAGGTGAAGCTTTCTTT; CDR3 protein: CASRPQGAGGEAFF
clone size: -; CDR3 length: 15; V gene: TRBV15; J gene: TRBJ2-5; D gene: TRBD1; CDR3 DNA: TGTGCCACCAGCAGCGATTACAGGGGGCAGGGGACCCAGTACTTC; CDR3 protein: CATSSDYRGQGTQYF
clone size: few; CDR3 length: 13; V gene: TRBV12-3/TRBV12-4; J gene: TRBJ2-2; D gene: -; CDR3 DNA: TGTGCCAGCGGTTCAGGGTACGCCGGGGAGCTGTTTTTT; CDR3 protein: CASGSGYAGELFF
clone size: -; CDR3 length: 14; V gene: TRBV6-1; J gene: TRBJ2-7; D gene: -; CDR3 DNA: TGTGCCAGCAGTGGTACAGGACCCTCCTACGAGCAGTACTTC; CDR3 protein: CASSGTGPSYEQYF
clone size: -; CDR3 length: 12; V gene: TRBV6-5; J gene: TRBJ2-3; D gene: -; CDR3 DNA: TGTGCCAGCAGGGACTATACAGATACGCAGTATTTT; CDR3 protein: CASRDYTDTQYF
clone size: -; CDR3 length: 14; V gene: TRBV5-5; J gene: TRBJ1-2; D gene: -; CDR3 DNA: TGTGCCAGCAGCTTGGACTTGGGGACCTATGGCTACACCTTC; CDR3 protein: CASSLDLGTYGYTF
clone size: few; CDR3 length: 17; V gene: TRBV5-1; J gene: TRBJ2-7; D gene: TRBD2; CDR3 DNA: TGCGCCAGCAGCTTGGAGGGTCTGGGACTAGCGGTTTACGAGCAGTACTTC; CDR3 protein: CASSLEGLGLAVYEQYF
clone size: few; CDR3 length: 14; V gene: TRBV3-1; J gene: TRBJ2-1; D gene: TRBD2; CDR3 DNA: TGTGCCAGCAGAAGGGCTAGCGGGAACAATGAGCAGTTCTTC; CDR3 protein: CASRRASGNNEQFF
clone size: -; CDR3 length: 14; V gene: TRBV7-3; J gene: TRBJ2-5; D gene: TRBD1; CDR3 DNA: TGTGCCAGCAGCCCGACAGGGGGTGTCGAGACCCAGTACTTC; CDR3 protein: CASSPTGGVETQYF
clone size: -; CDR3 length: 15; V gene: TRBV30; J gene: TRBJ1-2; D gene: -; CDR3 DNA: TGTGCCTGGAGTATCTGGGAGTACCACAACTATGGCTACACCTTC; CDR3 protein: CAWSIWEYHNYGYTF
clone size: -; CDR3 length: 14; V gene: TRBV3-1; J gene: TRBJ2-5; D gene: TRBD1; CDR3 DNA: TGTGCCAGCAGCCAATTGGACAGGGAAGAGACCCAGTACTTC; CDR3 protein: CASSQLDREETQYF
clone size: few; CDR3 length: 13; V gene: TRBV12-3/TRBV12-4; J gene: TRBJ2-3; D gene: TRBD1; CDR3 DNA: TGTGCCAGCGGGGACAGTCGAAAGGATACGCAGTATTTT; CDR3 protein: CASGDSRKDTQYF
clone size: many; CDR3 length: 14; V gene: TRBV3-1; J gene: TRBJ2-2; D gene: -; CDR3 DNA: TGTGCCAGCAGCCACCAGACAGGGCGGGAGGAGCTGTTTTTT; CDR3 protein: CASSHQTGREELFF